This T cell receptor (beta chain) appears in the sequencing data of a study of cytomegalovirus exposure and HLA in healthy donors. Study background: According to later analysis, the same platform produced the 110 or so validation and 666 first-cohort repertoires.

The V end was cut by 1 base, the J end by 3 bases, with 10 bases between. Germline V gives CDR1 SGHDN, CDR2 FVKESK. There are 15 residues in the CDR3. Method: immunoSEQ multiplex PCR; TCRdb's copy keeps in-frame clones and lacks some. This table holds under 250,000 clones, 83% found once. The validation cohort, a group of more than 95 subjects, included the donors and was separate from the roughly 670-subject first cohort. Whole-study results and caveats: Under in vitro conditions, three CMV-associated chains were confirmed as specific for CMV antigens. In the 120 validation repertoires, roughly 94% of cluster scores exceeded 0, per a later analysis.

This clone showed up just once. What it binds is unknown. The chain employs TRBV14 and TRBJ2-1; D gene ambiguous. The receptor comes from a woman between 18 and 29 years old in good health and CMV-seronegative. The source material was PBMCs. CDR3 residues: CASSQGNVLYNEQFF. As DNA, the CDR3 is TGTGCCAGCAGCCAAGGAAACGTTCTCTACAATGAGCAGTTCTTC.